This passage covers 23 T cell receptor beta chains from one sample sequenced in a study of blood T cell repertoires in COVID-19. Repertoires were generated with immunoSEQ multiplex PCR, while TCRdb's copy carries only in-frame clones and drops some. Of about 110,000 clones listed, over 70% are singletons. The sequencing sample was made of peripheral blood. These receptor sequences come from a man aged 45 to 65 with acute or convalescent COVID-19.

This sequence joins TRBV21-1 and TRBJ1-2; the tabulated D call, TRBD1, remains unverified against the DNA. TRBV21-1 is a pseudogene. The CDR3 is made up of 11 amino acids. The chain's CDR3 is CASSNRGGYTF. The CDR3 nucleotides read TGTGCCAGCAGCAATAGGGGAGGCTACACCTTC.

J is TRBJ2-5 and V is TRBV10-1, with a weak D call TRBD2 (5 bases). This CDR3 has 13 residues. CDR1 WNHNN and CDR2 SYGVQD come from the germline V gene (reference sequence). Trimming took 3 bases from V and 5 from J, leaving 10 bases between them. This CDR3 is CASSEAPGETQYF. In nucleotides, the CDR3 is TGCGCCAGCAGTGAAGCCCCGGGGGAGACCCAGTACTTC.

The chain combines TRBV4-1 with TRBJ2-7; 8 bases line up with TRBD2. The CDR3 runs to 16 residues. V was clipped by 0 bases and J by 2 bases; unmatched bases: 6. Germline V gene data show CDR1 as MGHRA and CDR2 as YSYEKL. CDR3 bases: TGCGCCAGCAGCCAAGAAGCTTACGGGGGGGCCTACGAGCAGTACTTC. This encodes CASSQEAYGGAYEQYF.

The genes are TRBV28 and TRBJ2-7, with 10 bases lining up with TRBD2. The J segment lost 0 bases and the V segment lost 4 bases, leaving 3 bases of the junction unmatched. This CDR3 comprises 15 residues. Looked up from germline, CDR1 is MDHEN and CDR2 is SYDVKM. CDR3 in DNA: TGTGCCAGCAGTTCTAGCGGGGGCCACTCCTACGAGCAGTACTTC. It encodes CASSSSGGHSYEQYF.

The table lists this clone with a count of one. The chain couples TRBV7-9 to TRBJ2-5, with 10 bases fitting TRBD1. Germline V lookup: CDR1 SEHNR, CDR2 FQNEAQ (reference sequence). The CDR3 is made up of 17 amino acids. J was trimmed by 5 bases and V by 2 bases; bases with no gene match: 11. This CDR3 is CASSLPTGTGERETQYF. The CDR3, as DNA: TGTGCCAGCAGCTTACCAACAGGGACAGGGGAGAGGGAGACCCAGTACTTC. Variable domain in full (rest from reference TRBV7-9 and TRBJ2-5): DTGVSQNPRHKITKRGQNVTFRCDPISEHNRLYWYRQTLGQGPEFLTYFQNEAQLEKSRLLSDRFSAERPKGSFSTLEIQRTEQGDSAMYLCASSLPTGTGERETQYFGPGTRLLVL.

This clone was seen more than once but under ten times. The genes are TRBV12-3 or TRBV12-4 and TRBJ1-2; 7 positions agree with TRBD1. V dropped 7 bases and J dropped 5; count of bases not matched to a gene: 7. The length of the CDR3 is 13 residues. CDR3 residues: CASKVAGGYGYTF. The CDR3 DNA is TGTGCCAGCAAGGTCGCAGGGGGTTATGGCTACACCTTC.

This clone turned up a few times. The genes are TRBV29-1 and TRBJ1-1; TRBD1 is a possible D gene (6 bases). The CDR3 is 15 amino acids. Deletions cut 6 bases from V and 1 base from J, with 18 bases between. Germline lookup yields CDR1 SQVTM and CDR2 ANQGSEA. The CDR3 DNA is TGCAGCGTAGCCGCCCGGGGACAAACGAACACTGAAGCTTTCTTT. Translating gives CSVAARGQTNTEAFF.

The genes are TRBV6-1 and TRBJ1-1, with TRBD1 matching 9 bases. Germline V gives CDR1 MNHNS, CDR2 SASEGT. The V and J ends lost 4 bases and 0 bases, in that order; junction bases with no gene match: 9. This CDR3 spans 17 amino acids. The CDR3 DNA sequence: TGTGCCAGCAGTGGGTACGGGACAGGGCGCATGAACACTGAAGCTTTCTTT. Residues: CASSGYGTGRMNTEAFF.

As concerns this clone: A read error may produce the germline difference seen at one junction end. The J gene is TRBJ2-1, the V gene TRBV4-1, with TRBD1 matching 8 bases. This CDR3 spans 14 amino acids. Germline V gene lookup returns CDR1 MGHRA and CDR2 YSYEKL. This CDR3 reads CASSQGQGPNEQFF. The DNA of the CDR3 is TGCGCCAGCAGTCAAGGACAGGGACCCAATGAGCAGTTCTTC.

The rearrangement joins TRBV27 to TRBJ2-3; 10 positions agree with TRBD2. Germline V lookup: CDR1 MNHEY, CDR2 SMNVEV (reference sequence). J lost 6 bases, V lost 6 bases, and 6 bases had no gene match. The CDR3 extends over 14 amino acids. CDR3 sequence: CASSSQRGGDTQYF. CDR3 coding DNA: TGTGCCAGCAGCTCACAGCGGGGGGGGGATACGCAGTATTTT.

The rearrangement links TRBV5-1 to TRBJ2-5, with a tentative D call TRBD2 (5 bases). V was clipped by 5 bases and J by 3 bases, with 11 bases between them. The CDR3 length is 13 residues. Germline V CDR1 and CDR2: SGHRS, YFSETQ. The CDR3 reads CASSYYGEETQYF. CDR3 bases: TGCGCCAGCAGTTATTACGGGGAAGAGACCCAGTACTTC.

Comment on this clone: Other DNA sequences from this sample encode an identical CDR3 as well. This sequence joins TRBV9 and TRBJ2-3; TRBD2 matches at 7 bases. The J segment lost 1 base and the V segment lost 2 bases, leaving 1 base of the junction unmatched. From germline, CDR1 is SGDLS and CDR2 YYNGEE. CDR3 length: 14 residues. As DNA, the CDR3 is TGTGCCAGCAGCGTCAGCGGGGGCACAGATACGCAGTATTTT. Residues: CASSVSGGTDTQYF.

V gene TRBV30 combines with J gene TRBJ1-6; D is unresolved. The CDR3 sequence is 13 residues long. Germline CDR1 is GTSNPN and CDR2 is SVGIG (reference sequence). Between the trimmed V and J ends, which lost 0 bases and 8 bases, there was a span of 8 bases. The CDR3 loop reads CAWSVQWDSPLHF. The CDR3 coding sequence is TGTGCCTGGAGTGTACAGTGGGATTCACCCCTCCACTTT.

This sequence joins TRBV5-1 and TRBJ1-2; 9 bases are shared with TRBD1. J gave up 4 bases and V 3 bases, and 7 bases lay outside the gene matches. Per the germline V gene, CDR1 is SGHRS and CDR2 is YFSETQ. CDR3 length equals 15 residues. CDR3 protein: CASSSRTGDLYGYTF. CDR3 nucleotides: TGCGCCAGCAGCTCGCGGACAGGGGACCTCTATGGCTACACCTTC.

This clone was seen only once. The J gene is TRBJ2-2, the V gene TRBV28; 7 positions agree with TRBD2. The CDR3 spans 15 residues. Germline loops: CDR1 MDHEN, CDR2 SYDVKM. J was trimmed by 5 bases and V by 7 bases; bases with no gene match: 10. CDR3 sequence: CASTMGGTGTGELFF. The CDR3 DNA follows: TGTGCCAGCACTATGGGGGGGACGGGAACCGGGGAGCTGTTTTTT.

This chain links TRBV11-1 with TRBJ2-3, with 9 positions matching TRBD1. This CDR3 contains 14 residues. Germline lookup yields CDR1 SGHAT and CDR2 FQDESV (reference sequence). With V trimmed by 6 bases and J by 2 bases, 3 bases remained unmatched. The DNA of the CDR3 is TGTGCCAGCAGTTACAGGGGGCACACAGATACGCAGTATTTT. Translating it yields CASSYRGHTDTQYF. The full variable domain, its missing parts supplied by reference TRBV11-1 and TRBJ2-3, is EAEVAQSPRYKITEKSQAVAFWCDPISGHATLYWYRQILGQGPELLVQFQDESVVDDSQLPKDRFSAERLKGVDSTLKIQPAELGDSAMYLCASSYRGHTDTQYFGPGTRLTVL.

This chain links TRBV6-5 with TRBJ1-5, with no clear D. Trimming removed 4 bases from V and 2 bases from J, with 15 bases in between. The CDR3 has 16 amino acids. Germline V lookup: CDR1 MNHEY, CDR2 SVGAGI. CDR3 sequence (DNA): TGTGCCAGCAGTTCATCCGCGATCGCGGGCAATCAGCCCCAGCATTTT. Its protein is CASSSSAIAGNQPQHF.

The genes are TRBV24-1 and TRBJ1-5, with TRBD1 identical over 9 bases. V gave up 3 bases and J gave up 5 bases; unmatched junction bases: 10. CDR1 is KGHDR and CDR2 is SFDVKD in the germline V gene. The CDR3 length is 17 residues. The CDR3 is CATSDTRGQGVDQPQHF. As DNA, the CDR3 is TGTGCCACCAGTGATACGCGGGGACAGGGAGTGGATCAGCCCCAGCATTTT.

The V gene is TRBV5-1, the J gene TRBJ2-7; 9 nucleotides match TRBD1. This CDR3 contains 16 residues. The ends lost 4 bases at V and 5 bases at J; junction bases unmatched: 13. CDR1 is SGHRS and CDR2 is YFSETQ in the germline V gene. The CDR3 coding sequence is TGCGCCAGCAGCCGCGGACAGGGGTTCGGAGGTGACGAGCAGTACTTC. It is translated as CASSRGQGFGGDEQYF.

The chain employs TRBV2 and TRBJ2-4; possible D gene TRBD1, 5 bases. Germline V gene lookup returns CDR1 SNHLY and CDR2 FYNNEI. V was shortened by 2 bases and J by 9 bases, with 14 bases between the two germline ends. The CDR3 extends over 14 amino acids. The CDR3 protein is CASSENAIRGIQYF. The CDR3 DNA reads TGTGCCAGCAGTGAAAACGCAATAAGGGGCATTCAGTACTTC.

This chain connects TRBV28 to TRBJ1-3; perhaps TRBD1 as D (6 bases). The CDR3 totals 16 residues. V lost 3 bases, J lost 0 bases, and 12 bases lay in between. Looked up from germline, CDR1 is MDHEN and CDR2 is SYDVKM. The CDR3 loop reads CASSLAGQSSGNTIYF. Written as DNA, the CDR3 is TGTGCCAGCAGTTTGGCTGGACAGAGCTCTGGAAACACCATATATTTT.

The chain links TRBV2 to TRBJ1-6; D is uncertain. Deletions cut 5 bases from V and 0 bases from J, with 8 bases between. The CDR3 sequence is 15 residues long. CDR1 SNHLY and CDR2 FYNNEI come from the germline V gene. CDR3 sequence (DNA): TGTGCCAGCAGTCGAACAGACTCCTATAATTCACCCCTCCACTTT. It is translated as CASSRTDSYNSPLHF.

This clone occurred a few times. The V gene is TRBV6-5, the J gene TRBJ2-7; tentative D call: TRBD1 (5 bases). From germline, CDR1 is MNHEY and CDR2 SVGAGI. Trimming took off 2 bases at V and 0 bases at J, with 11 bases between the two ends. This CDR3 is 15 amino acids long. The CDR3 sequence: CASSYAQGASYEQYF. The CDR3 DNA sequence: TGTGCCAGCAGTTACGCGCAGGGCGCCTCCTACGAGCAGTACTTC.